This TCR beta chain is from a study of shared clonotypes between healthy human individuals (dated by TCRdb to the early 2020s). About the study as a whole: The cohort comprised two women and a few men aged 18 to 49 years. To estimate repertoire size and how much clonotype sharing occurs between individuals, the study deeply sequenced the blood TCR repertoires of a handful of healthy adults. Different laboratories and diverse techniques were used to prepare libraries and sequence TCR repertoires, to increase sequencing depth and limit assay-specific biases. Leukapheresis yielded between about 0.85 and 9.5 billion PBMCs per donor.

Using the deep immunoSEQ assay, multiplex PCR amplified TCR CDR3 regions from genomic DNA. For each cell subset, the extracted genomic DNA was distributed evenly across all wells of several immunoSEQ 96-well plates, and each plate served as one replicate. For unsorted PBMC, 250 to 300 ng of genomic DNA, equivalent to about 30,000 T cell genomes, went into each replicate PCR. Unsorted PBMC genomic DNA was sequenced across ten immunoSEQ deep assay plates. Purified libraries were quantified with a Qubit 3.0 fluorometer, sized on a Bioanalyzer 2100, and re-quantified with the KAPA Library Quantification kit. Every immunoSEQ 96-well plate was sequenced on a dedicated single-read 150-cycle Illumina NextSeq 550 flow cell. The study's own analysis went as follows. Because the immunoSEQ output included only junctional sequences and no quality scores, the filtering could not be the same as the filtering used for full-length reads. Sequences were annotated with PyIR, a Python wrapper for IgBLAST v1.9, and V/J genes and CDR3 were assigned using IMGT germline references. Any read was removed if the V/J assignment was weak (E-value above 1e-6), the CDR3 was missing, or the read contained stop codons, out-of-frame junctions, or ambiguous translated residues. V3J clonotypes were defined as sequences sharing the same inferred V gene, J gene, and CDR3 amino acid sequence. Percentage overlap between repertoires was computed as shared unique clonotypes divided by the size of the smaller repertoire. RTK rarefaction, the Chao1 estimator, and Recon v2.1 estimates of unobserved clonotypes were used to assess repertoire richness. TCRdb took this table from immuneACCESS and kept in-frame rearrangements with V and J called. Such tables lack part of the clones; where checked against another copy, unresolved V genes explain under half of the gap, and the rest is unexplained. From that table come the V and J calls and clone size; the DNA was used to work out D and trimming. The sample table lists around 450,000 clones, roughly 80% of them with a count of one. Over 10% of the sample is taken by the ten largest.

Healthy HIV-negative adults with no recently reported acute infections or vaccinations were included as donors. Every donor was a Caucasian adult living in Nashville, Tennessee, USA. For unsorted samples, some 90 million PBMCs were counted and genomic DNA was extracted with the QIAamp DNA Blood Mini kit. Blood was obtained by leukapheresis, after which PBMCs were separated by Ficoll-Histopaque density gradient centrifugation and cryopreserved in liquid nitrogen vapor phase. As for this clone: The target of this receptor is not known. One base away there is no much larger clone; base qualities are not given.

What the authors observed across the whole study: Because the study included a small number of donors, the genetic and exposure-history diversity represented was limited. Only blood was sampled, and tissue TCR repertoires likely differ from those in blood. Based on pairwise subsampling, the degree of clonotype sharing among donors was expected to be affected by sequencing depth.

Its CDR3 holds 12 amino acids, cysteine through phenylalanine. The CDR3 DNA has 36 bases and is translated from base 1. Reading the germline V gene gives CDR1 SQVTM and CDR2 ANQGSEA. This sequence was found in a woman in her 40s in good health. Some clones in this sample may be carry-over from other donors' samples. The sample comprised PBMCs. The V gene is TRBV29-1 and the J gene is TRBJ1-3; TRBD1 might be the D gene, on 5 matching bases. The sequence in DNA is TGCGTGGCAGGGACGGGGGGAAACACCATATATTTT. This yields the protein CVAGTGGNTIYF.